Listed below are T cell receptor beta chains from one sample, sequenced in a study of CD8 T cells in Susac syndrome. One entry per CDR3 protein, called by TCRdb with MiXCR from the immunoSEQ multiplex PCR reads. Among around 170,000 distinct CDR3 sequences listed, roughly 94% were seen once. Specimen: CD8+ T cells from PBMCs. Every receptor here comes from a human donor with Susac syndrome. Each CDR3 is given with its conserved first and last residue. Fields, in order: CDR3 DNA, CDR3 protein, D gene, J gene, V gene. D genes are given only for firm matches.

CDR3nt: TGTGCCAGCAGGGGACCGGGACAGGGTATCGCGGATACGCAGTATTTT
CDR3aa: CASRGPGQGIADTQYF
d_gene: TRBD1
j_gene: TRBJ2-3
v_gene: TRBV2

CDR3nt: TGTGCCAGCAGCGTAGAGGGATTGTCCCACGAGCAGTACTTC
CDR3aa: CASSVEGLSHEQYF
d_gene: NA
j_gene: TRBJ2-7
v_gene: TRBV9

CDR3nt: TGTGCCAGCAGCGTAGAAAGTAGGGGCGAGCAGTTCTTC
CDR3aa: CASSVESRGEQFF
d_gene: NA
j_gene: TRBJ2-1
v_gene: TRBV9

CDR3nt: TGTGCCATCACCCCGCGGGAGGGCCGGAATGAGCAGTTCTTC
CDR3aa: CAITPREGRNEQFF
d_gene: TRBD2
j_gene: TRBJ2-1
v_gene: TRBV10-3

CDR3nt: TGTGCCAGTAGTACCCGGGCAACTAATGAAAAACTGTTTTTT
CDR3aa: CASSTRATNEKLFF
d_gene: NA
j_gene: TRBJ1-4
v_gene: TRBV19

CDR3nt: TGTGCCTGGAGTGTGGAGGGGTTTAGAGGTCAGCCCCAGCATTTT
CDR3aa: CAWSVEGFRGQPQHF
d_gene: NA
j_gene: TRBJ1-5
v_gene: TRBV30

CDR3nt: TGTGCCAGCAGTTCGACACCGAGCTCCTACGAGCAGTACTTC
CDR3aa: CASSSTPSSYEQYF
d_gene: NA
j_gene: TRBJ2-7
v_gene: TRBV2

CDR3nt: TGTGCCAGCAGCGCTAGTCCCGTAACTTCGAACACCGGGGAGCTGTTTTTT
CDR3aa: CASSASPVTSNTGELFF
d_gene: NA
j_gene: TRBJ2-2
v_gene: TRBV11-2

CDR3nt: TGTGCCAGCAGCCTTCAGGGGGATTCCTACGAGCAGTACTTC
CDR3aa: CASSLQGDSYEQYF
d_gene: TRBD1
j_gene: TRBJ2-7
v_gene: TRBV27

CDR3nt: TGTGCCACCAGCAGAGGAGAGCGGGACATTCAGTACTTC
CDR3aa: CATSRGERDIQYF
d_gene: NA
j_gene: TRBJ2-4
v_gene: TRBV15

CDR3nt: TGTGCCAGCAGCCCGAGACTAGCGGGAGGGCTCGGCGAGCAGTACTTC
CDR3aa: CASSPRLAGGLGEQYF
d_gene: TRBD2
j_gene: TRBJ2-7
v_gene: TRBV4-2

CDR3nt: TGTGCCAGTAGTTGGGGACAGGGCCCAGATACGCAGTATTTT
CDR3aa: CASSWGQGPDTQYF
d_gene: TRBD1
j_gene: TRBJ2-3
v_gene: TRBV19

CDR3nt: TGCAGTGCTAGAGATATTACAACGGGGGGGCAGGAAGATACGCAGTATTTT
CDR3aa: CSARDITTGGQEDTQYF
d_gene: TRBD2
j_gene: TRBJ2-3
v_gene: TRBV20-1

CDR3nt: TGTGCCAGCAGCTCGGACAGGGGTCAGAATGAGCAGTTCTTC
CDR3aa: CASSSDRGQNEQFF
d_gene: TRBD1
j_gene: TRBJ2-1
v_gene: TRBV28